These 15 T cell receptor beta chains were sequenced from one sample in a study of T cells in Graves' hyperthyroidism and ophthalmopathy. Amplified TCR beta CDR3 regions derived from RNA transcripts. The HTBI primer set was used in a first-round RT-PCR of the TCR CDR3. In TCRdb, the multiplex PCR reads were re-called with MiXCR into one record per CDR3 protein. Seen here are 95,000 to 110,000 distinct CDR3 sequences, 15% to 20% observed once, and the top ten hold under 45%. The sequencing input was blood. Every receptor here comes from a woman aged 50 to 65 with Graves' hyperthyroidism.

The chain joins TRBV7-6 to TRBJ1-4, with a tentative D call TRBD1 (5 bases). Germline-derived CDR1 and CDR2 are SGHVS and FNYEAQ. CDR3 length: 13 amino acids. V dropped 5 bases and J dropped 6 bases, with 10 bases sitting between them. CDR3 region: CASSGTAYEKLFF. CDR3 DNA: TGTGCCAGCAGCGGGACGGCTTATGAAAAACTGTTTTTT.

This clonotype was recorded many times. CDR3 residues: CASSPRTGIGTDTQYF. Here the CDR3 DNA reads TGTGCCAGCAGCCCCCGGACCGGGATTGGCACAGATACGCAGTATTTT. The chain employs TRBV9 and TRBJ2-3, with a weak D call TRBD2 (5 bases). Germline V CDR1 and CDR2: SGDLS, YYNGEE. CDR3 length: 16 amino acids. Trimming took off 4 bases at V and 1 base at J, with 16 bases between the two ends.

This chain uses TRBV7-2 with TRBJ1-1, with a tentative D call TRBD1 (6 bases). Germline-derived CDR1 and CDR2 are SGHTA and FQGNSA. This CDR3 spans 13 amino acids. With 5 bases removed from V and 6 bases from J, the gap between germline ends came to 13 bases. CDR3 protein: CASSLQGWSEAFF. The CDR3 bases are TGTGCCAGCAGCCTTCAGGGGTGGTCTGAAGCTTTCTTT.

This clonotype was seen repeatedly, ten times or more. The chain is built from TRBV4-1 and TRBJ1-3; D is ambiguous. Germline V gene data show CDR1 as MGHRA and CDR2 as YSYEKL. The V end was cut by 0 bases, the J end by 9 bases, with 9 bases between. The CDR3 totals 13 residues. The DNA for the CDR3 is TGCGCCAGCAGCCAAGATAAAGGAGCCACCATATATTTT. Translated, it gives CASSQDKGATIYF.

This clonotype was seen ten or more times. CDR3 DNA: TGTGCCAGCAGTCTTGGTATCACTGAAGCTTTCTTT. It specifies CASSLGITEAFF. The chain links TRBV2 to TRBJ1-1, with D hard to call. Trimming removed 5 bases from V and 4 bases from J, with 8 bases in between. CDR3 size: 12 residues. CDR1 SNHLY and CDR2 FYNNEI come from the germline V gene.

This clonotype has at least ten counts. V usage is TRBV7-9 and J usage is TRBJ2-5, with TRBD2 identical over 10 bases. This CDR3 is built from 17 residues. Germline CDR1 SEHNR, CDR2 FQNEAQ (reference sequence). J lost 2 bases, V lost 1 base, and 7 bases had no gene match. Written as DNA, the CDR3 is TGTGCCAGCAGCTTAGAGGTATCGACTAGCGGGCAAGAGACCCAGTACTTC. This translates into CASSLEVSTSGQETQYF.

Concerning this clonotype: Relative to the germline gene, one junction end is altered; a read error may explain this. The genes are TRBV7-7 and TRBJ2-1, with 13 bases lining up with TRBD2. Germline V lookup: CDR1 SSHAT, CDR2 FNYEAQ (reference sequence). The CDR3 extends over 17 amino acids. DNA of the CDR3: TGTGCTAGCAGCCGCCCGACTAGCGGGAGGACTAACAATGAGCAGTTCTTC. It codes for CASSRPTSGRTNNEQFF.

This clonotype appeared many times. V and J are TRBV20-1 and TRBJ2-5; TRBD2 might be the D (6 bases). This CDR3 contains 12 residues. V shed 3 bases and J shed 5 bases, with 10 bases lying between them. Germline CDR1 DFQATT, CDR2 SNEGSKA (reference sequence). CDR3 sequence (DNA): TGCAGTGCTAGTGGGGGGAGGGAGACCCAGTACTTC. Its protein is CSASGGRETQYF.

The table lists this clonotype with many counts. This rearrangement joins TRBV30 to TRBJ1-1, with D unclear. V was shortened by 3 bases and J by 6 bases, with 8 bases between the two germline ends. Germline values: CDR1 GTSNPN, CDR2 SVGIG (reference sequence). The CDR3 is made up of 11 amino acids. This CDR3 reads CAWRGAAEAFF. Written as DNA, the CDR3 is TGTGCCTGGAGAGGTGCCGCTGAAGCTTTCTTT. The entire variable domain, with the rest obtained from reference TRBV30 and TRBJ1-1, is as follows: SQTIHQWPATLVQPVGSPLSLECTVEGTSNPNLYWYRQAAGRGLQLLFYSVGIGQISSEVPQNLSASRPQDRQFILSSKKLLLSDSGFYLCAWRGAAEAFFGQGTRLTVV.

At least ten counts were recorded for this clonotype. The chain couples TRBV27 to TRBJ2-6, with 10 positions matching TRBD1. The CDR3 extends over 19 amino acids. Germline V gene sequence: CDR1 MNHEY, CDR2 SMNVEV (reference sequence). The junction had 7 bases not matched to a gene; V was cut back by 2 bases and J by 0 bases. The CDR3 coding sequence is TGTGCCAGCAGTTTAAGAGGACAGGGGGTTTCCTCTGGGGCCAACGTCCTGACTTTC. This gives the protein CASSLRGQGVSSGANVLTF.

This clonotype was observed at least ten times. This chain uses TRBV7-8 with TRBJ1-1, with D uncertain. The CDR3 totals 15 residues. V was shortened by 1 base and J by 0 bases, with 9 bases between the two germline ends. Germline V lookup: CDR1 SGHVS, CDR2 FQNEAQ. In nucleotides, the CDR3 is TGTGCCAGCAGCTTAGAGGCGACACTGAACACTGAAGCTTTCTTT. It encodes CASSLEATLNTEAFF.

This clonotype was seen ten or more times. The chain recombines TRBV4-2 with TRBJ2-7; D may match TRBD1 or TRBD2 (5 bases each). The ends were cut back, 0 bases at V and 3 bases at J, with 24 bases in the middle. Looked up from germline, CDR1 is LGHNA and CDR2 is YNFKEQ. The CDR3 is 19 amino acids. In nucleotides, the CDR3 is TGTGCCAGCAGCCAAGACAAGGGCTTCGGGGACCGAGGGATCTACGAGCAGTACTTC. It yields the protein CASSQDKGFGDRGIYEQYF.

This clonotype was counted ten times or more. The V call is TRBV27, the J call TRBJ2-5; D is ambiguous. This CDR3 comprises 13 residues. Germline CDR1 MNHEY, CDR2 SMNVEV (reference sequence). V was clipped by 4 bases and J by 6 bases, with 12 bases between them. CDR3 sequence (DNA): TGTGCCAGCAGTTCCCTAACGAGTCAGACCCAGTACTTC. This codes for CASSSLTSQTQYF.

This clonotype was detected ten times or more. The CDR3 protein is CASSLGGRGRETQYF. The CDR3 nucleotides are TGTGCCAGCAGTCTGGGAGGGAGGGGTCGAGAGACCCAGTACTTC. The chain combines TRBV2 with TRBJ2-5; TRBD2 matches 7 bases. Trimming removed 5 bases from V and 4 bases from J; junction bases left unmatched: 10. CDR3 length: 15 amino acids. Germline assignment: CDR1 SNHLY and CDR2 FYNNEI.

The sample holds many counts of this clonotype. The chain links TRBV28 to TRBJ1-1; no reliable D call. The germline gives CDR1 MDHEN, CDR2 SYDVKM. The ends were cut back, 6 bases at V and 3 bases at J, with 2 bases in the middle. The CDR3 is made up of 10 amino acids. The CDR3 sequence is CASSDTEAFF. Written as DNA, the CDR3 is TGTGCCAGCAGCGACACTGAAGCTTTCTTT.